This T cell receptor beta chain was sequenced for a study of cytotoxic CD8 clonotypes in ibrutinib-treated CLL. About the research overall: Overall, about 25 responses were partial and 2 complete; following median about 68 months, around 15 patients stayed remitted and 12 progressed. Notes on the study in general: Clonality, elevated at ibrutinib response, dropped back toward baseline at progression. Measured clonality at baseline was greater than in age-matched healthy donors and tracked with circulating CD8+ T-cell counts.

TCRdb's copy holds only in-frame clones and misses some; the assay was immunoSEQ multiplex PCR. Of 45,000 or so clones listed, roughly three quarters were seen once; the top ten hold roughly 14%. About this clone itself: As yet, its antigen is unknown.

CDR1 SGHRS and CDR2 YFSETQ come from the germline V gene. V was pared by 2 bases and J by 0 bases, with 2 bases of the junction left unmatched. The CDR3 is made up of 15 amino acids. The sequence was collected from a human donor with chronic lymphocytic leukemia. This chain links TRBV5-1 with TRBJ2-3; TRBD2 agrees at 8 bases. The source was PBMCs, collected after 12 months of ibrutinib treatment. For the CDR3, the DNA is TGCGCCAGCAGCTTTAGCGGGACTAGCACAGATACGCAGTATTTT. It codes for CASSFSGTSTDTQYF. Complete variable domain (other parts from reference TRBV5-1 and TRBJ2-3): KAGVTQTPRYLIKTRGQQVTLSCSPISGHRSVSWYQQTPGQGLQFLFEYFSETQRNKGNFPGRFSGRQFSNSRSEMNVSTLELGDSALYLCASSFSGTSTDTQYFGPGTRLTVL.